These T cell receptor beta chains were read from a single sample in a study of T-cell memory formation after mild COVID-19. TCRdb fed the 5' RACE reads into MiXCR, producing one record per CDR3 protein. Among about 610,000 distinct CDR3 sequences listed, around 16% were seen once. What was sequenced was PBMCs or a T cell subset sorted from them (not recorded which). The receptors were sampled from an adult woman who had mild COVID-19 (a few samples of this study predate the infection). Cell type and time point are not known. Both conserved end residues are part of each CDR3. The D gene is left open where the match is weak. Clone size appears in some rows only: once, few, many, or a class for an expanded clone.

abundance: few
v_gene: TRBV6-5
j_gene: TRBJ2-7
d_gene: .
CDR3nt: TGTGCCAGCACCCGGGCCTGGGACCTCTCCTACGAGCAGTACTTC
CDR3aa: CASTRAWDLSYEQYF

abundance: .
v_gene: TRBV5-6
j_gene: TRBJ1-1
d_gene: .
CDR3nt: TGTGCCAGCAGTAAACCGGGGACGTTGAACACTGAAGCTTTCTTT
CDR3aa: CASSKPGTLNTEAFF

abundance: .
v_gene: TRBV5-4
j_gene: TRBJ1-1
d_gene: .
CDR3nt: TGTGCCAGCAGCTTGGACAGCAGTTGGGCTGAAGCTTTCTTT
CDR3aa: CASSLDSSWAEAFF

abundance: .
v_gene: TRBV9
j_gene: TRBJ2-7
d_gene: TRBD2
CDR3nt: TGTGCCAGCAGCCCCCGGGGGACTAGCTCCGAGCAGTACTTC
CDR3aa: CASSPRGTSSEQYF

abundance: many
v_gene: TRBV11-2
j_gene: TRBJ2-7
d_gene: TRBD1
CDR3nt: TGTGCCAGCAGCTTGACAGGGTTCGAGCAGTACTTC
CDR3aa: CASSLTGFEQYF

abundance: .
v_gene: TRBV5-1
j_gene: TRBJ1-6
d_gene: .
CDR3nt: TGCGCCAGCAGCCCGGGACGTGCTAATTCACCCCTCCACTTT
CDR3aa: CASSPGRANSPLHF

abundance: few
v_gene: TRBV12-3/TRBV12-4
j_gene: TRBJ2-2
d_gene: TRBD2
CDR3nt: TGTGCCAGCAGATCAGCGGGAGGGCCGGGGACCGGGGAGCTTTTTTTT
CDR3aa: CASRSAGGPGTGELFF

abundance: few
v_gene: TRBV7-3
j_gene: TRBJ1-3
d_gene: TRBD1
CDR3nt: TGTGCCAGCAGCTCCCGACAGGGTCACACCATATATTTT
CDR3aa: CASSSRQGHTIYF

abundance: .
v_gene: TRBV3-1
j_gene: TRBJ1-1
d_gene: TRBD1
CDR3nt: TGTGCCAGCAGCAAACGGGACAGGGGCACTGAAGCTTTCTTT
CDR3aa: CASSKRDRGTEAFF

abundance: few
v_gene: TRBV12-3/TRBV12-4
j_gene: TRBJ2-5
d_gene: TRBD2
CDR3nt: TGTGCCAGCAGTAACCAGGATCGGGGGCTAGCGGGGCCCAGGGCGACCCAGTACTTC
CDR3aa: CASSNQDRGLAGPRATQYF

abundance: .
v_gene: TRBV9
j_gene: TRBJ2-1
d_gene: .
CDR3nt: TGTGCCAGCAGCGTAGTGGGGGATGAGCAGTTCTTC
CDR3aa: CASSVVGDEQFF

abundance: .
v_gene: TRBV29-1
j_gene: TRBJ2-3
d_gene: .
CDR3nt: TGCAGCGCCCGAAACACAGATACGCAGTATTTT
CDR3aa: CSARNTDTQYF

abundance: .
v_gene: TRBV3-1
j_gene: TRBJ2-1
d_gene: TRBD2
CDR3nt: TGTGCCAGCAGCCAAGATCGGGGGCTAGCGGGAGGTTTGGAGAATGAGCAGTTCTTC
CDR3aa: CASSQDRGLAGGLENEQFF

abundance: few
v_gene: TRBV6-6
j_gene: TRBJ1-1
d_gene: .
CDR3nt: TGTGCCAGCAGTTATCTCATGCCCACCTTTGGAGGAACTGAAGCTTTCTTT
CDR3aa: CASSYLMPTFGGTEAFF

abundance: few
v_gene: TRBV5-6
j_gene: TRBJ1-1
d_gene: .
CDR3nt: TGTGCCAGCAGCCTGGGACAAGGGGTTGAAGCTTTCTTT
CDR3aa: CASSLGQGVEAFF

abundance: .
v_gene: TRBV7-8
j_gene: TRBJ2-5
d_gene: .
CDR3nt: TGTGCCAGCAGCCCCGAAGCGGGCGGACGGGGGACCCAGTACTTC
CDR3aa: CASSPEAGGRGTQYF

abundance: .
v_gene: TRBV30
j_gene: TRBJ2-3
d_gene: .
CDR3nt: TGTGCCTGGAGCATCGGATCCATAGCCACAGATACGCAGTATTTT
CDR3aa: CAWSIGSIATDTQYF

abundance: .
v_gene: TRBV30
j_gene: TRBJ2-3
d_gene: TRBD1
CDR3nt: TGTGCCTGGGAGGGGAGAGGGGGCCCAGATACGCAGTATTTT
CDR3aa: CAWEGRGGPDTQYF

abundance: few
v_gene: TRBV18
j_gene: TRBJ2-3
d_gene: .
CDR3nt: TGTGCCAGCTCACCACCGGGGGGTGCTAGCACAGATACGCAGTATTTT
CDR3aa: CASSPPGGASTDTQYF

abundance: few
v_gene: TRBV20-1
j_gene: TRBJ1-2
d_gene: .
CDR3nt: TGCAGTGCTAGAGGACCCGGTCCCTATGGCTACACCTTC
CDR3aa: CSARGPGPYGYTF

abundance: .
v_gene: TRBV19
j_gene: TRBJ1-1
d_gene: .
CDR3nt: TGTGCCAGTAGTTTATCGGCGGGAGACACTGAAGCTTTCTTT
CDR3aa: CASSLSAGDTEAFF

abundance: .
v_gene: TRBV5-6
j_gene: TRBJ2-1
d_gene: .
CDR3nt: TGTGCCAGCAGCTTGTGGGGACTGGATGAGCAGTTCTTC
CDR3aa: CASSLWGLDEQFF

abundance: many
v_gene: TRBV7-9
j_gene: TRBJ2-1
d_gene: .
CDR3nt: TGTGCCGGAGTGGGGCAGCGGGACACCTACAATGAGCAGTTCTTC
CDR3aa: CAGVGQRDTYNEQFF

abundance: .
v_gene: TRBV9
j_gene: TRBJ2-1
d_gene: TRBD2
CDR3nt: TGTGCCAGCAGCGGATTAGCGGGAGGAACCTACAATGAGCAGTTCTTC
CDR3aa: CASSGLAGGTYNEQFF

abundance: few
v_gene: TRBV5-1
j_gene: TRBJ2-7
d_gene: TRBD2
CDR3nt: TGCGCCAGCAGCTCCCATGGGGGGGGACTAGCGGGAGTCTACGAGCAGTACTTC
CDR3aa: CASSSHGGGLAGVYEQYF

abundance: .
v_gene: TRBV24-1
j_gene: TRBJ1-1
d_gene: .
CDR3nt: TGTGCCACCAGTGATCCCGGACGGGGCACTGAAGCTTTCTTT
CDR3aa: CATSDPGRGTEAFF

abundance: .
v_gene: TRBV15
j_gene: TRBJ2-3
d_gene: TRBD2
CDR3nt: TGTGCCACCAGCTTTGGGGGGACTAGCGGGCGAAGAGATACGCAGTATTTT
CDR3aa: CATSFGGTSGRRDTQYF

abundance: .
v_gene: TRBV12-3/TRBV12-4
j_gene: TRBJ2-7
d_gene: .
CDR3nt: TGTGCCAGCAGTTTGTCCGGGGTTTTTGGCGAGCAGTACTTC
CDR3aa: CASSLSGVFGEQYF

abundance: few
v_gene: TRBV12-3/TRBV12-4
j_gene: TRBJ2-5
d_gene: .
CDR3nt: TGTGCCAGCAGCGCTGCCGGGTCCCAACCCCCCGAGACCCAGTACTTC
CDR3aa: CASSAAGSQPPETQYF

abundance: .
v_gene: TRBV24-1
j_gene: TRBJ2-1
d_gene: TRBD1
CDR3nt: TGTGCCACCAGCGGGCCCGGGACAGGTTACAATGAGCAGTTCTTC
CDR3aa: CATSGPGTGYNEQFF

abundance: few
v_gene: TRBV4-2
j_gene: TRBJ2-7
d_gene: .
CDR3nt: TGTGCCAGCAGCCAAGGAAGGGACCGAGGGCCTGAGCAGTACTTC
CDR3aa: CASSQGRDRGPEQYF

abundance: .
v_gene: TRBV11-1
j_gene: TRBJ2-1
d_gene: .
CDR3nt: TGTGCCACCCGAACTAGGCGCAATGAGCAGTTCTTC
CDR3aa: CATRTRRNEQFF

abundance: few
v_gene: TRBV7-6
j_gene: TRBJ2-1
d_gene: TRBD2
CDR3nt: TGTGCCATTTCGAGGGAGGGACTACAGTTCTTC
CDR3aa: CAISREGLQFF

abundance: few
v_gene: TRBV30
j_gene: TRBJ2-7
d_gene: .
CDR3nt: TGTGCCTGGAGTGTACTTTCCGAGCAGTACTTC
CDR3aa: CAWSVLSEQYF

abundance: .
v_gene: TRBV11-3
j_gene: TRBJ2-6
d_gene: TRBD1
CDR3nt: TGTGCCAGCAGCTTAGGACCCCGGGACAGAGGTATAGTCGTCCTGACTTTC
CDR3aa: CASSLGPRDRGIVVLTF

abundance: many
v_gene: TRBV3-1
j_gene: TRBJ2-2
d_gene: .
CDR3nt: TGTGCCAGCAGCCAACCCAACACCGGGGAGCTGTTTTTT
CDR3aa: CASSQPNTGELFF

abundance: .
v_gene: TRBV20-1
j_gene: TRBJ2-4
d_gene: TRBD2
CDR3nt: TGCAGTGCTTACCCCGAGCGGGGAAAAAACATTCAGTACTTC
CDR3aa: CSAYPERGKNIQYF

abundance: many
v_gene: TRBV7-8
j_gene: TRBJ1-2
d_gene: .
CDR3nt: TGTGCCAGCAGCTTAATATCTAGAGGGTCGGGTGATGGCTACACCTTC
CDR3aa: CASSLISRGSGDGYTF

abundance: many
v_gene: TRBV12-3/TRBV12-4
j_gene: TRBJ2-5
d_gene: .
CDR3nt: TGTGCCAGCAGTGCTGGACTCCAAGAGACCCAGTACTTC
CDR3aa: CASSAGLQETQYF

abundance: .
v_gene: TRBV29-1
j_gene: TRBJ2-5
d_gene: TRBD1
CDR3nt: TGCAGCGTTGTCGGGTCGACAGGGGGGGAGACCCAGTACTTC
CDR3aa: CSVVGSTGGETQYF

abundance: few
v_gene: TRBV5-1
j_gene: TRBJ2-1
d_gene: TRBD2
CDR3nt: TGCGCCAGCAGCTCCGGGACTAGCGGGAGTCTTTACAATGAGCAGTTCTTC
CDR3aa: CASSSGTSGSLYNEQFF

abundance: many
v_gene: TRBV27
j_gene: TRBJ1-4
d_gene: .
CDR3nt: TGTGCCAGCAGGCGTACCAATGAAAAACTGTTTTTT
CDR3aa: CASRRTNEKLFF

abundance: .
v_gene: TRBV6-2/TRBV6-3
j_gene: TRBJ1-5
d_gene: .
CDR3nt: TGTGCCAGCAGACCATGGGTCGGCAATCAGCCCCAGCATTTT
CDR3aa: CASRPWVGNQPQHF

abundance: .
v_gene: TRBV7-8
j_gene: TRBJ2-7
d_gene: .
CDR3nt: TGTGCCAGCAGCTTATCGGGCTACGAGGGCTACGAGCAGTACTTC
CDR3aa: CASSLSGYEGYEQYF

abundance: few
v_gene: TRBV24-1
j_gene: TRBJ2-3
d_gene: TRBD2
CDR3nt: TGTGCCACCAGTGATCCCTTAGCGGGAGACACAGATACGCAGTATTTT
CDR3aa: CATSDPLAGDTDTQYF

abundance: .
v_gene: TRBV2
j_gene: TRBJ2-3
d_gene: .
CDR3nt: TGTGCCAGCAGTGAACTGGGTAGCGGAGTTAGCACAGATACGCAGTATTTT
CDR3aa: CASSELGSGVSTDTQYF

abundance: .
v_gene: TRBV9
j_gene: TRBJ1-5
d_gene: .
CDR3nt: TGTGCCAGCAGCGTAGAAGGGGCAGGCAATCAGCCCCAGCATTTT
CDR3aa: CASSVEGAGNQPQHF

abundance: few
v_gene: TRBV9
j_gene: TRBJ2-5
d_gene: .
CDR3nt: TGTGCCAGCAGCGTAGGTATCCAAGAGACCCAGTACTTC
CDR3aa: CASSVGIQETQYF

abundance: few
v_gene: TRBV7-8
j_gene: TRBJ1-1
d_gene: .
CDR3nt: TGTGCCAGCAGCTTAGGGGGGACAAGGTTGGGGACGAACACTGAAGCTTTCTTT
CDR3aa: CASSLGGTRLGTNTEAFF

abundance: .
v_gene: TRBV12-3/TRBV12-4
j_gene: TRBJ2-3
d_gene: TRBD2
CDR3nt: TGTGCCAGCAGTTCCTCGGGAGGAGCGGCAATCACAGATACGCAGTATTTT
CDR3aa: CASSSSGGAAITDTQYF